This TCR beta chain was observed in a study of T cell repertoires in cytomegalovirus infection. Study-wide context: Public signatures in TCR beta pointed to CMV infection and matching HLA type.

TCRdb itself ran the reads through MiXCR, one entry per CDR3 protein. The repertoire holds 120,000 to 150,000 distinct CDR3 sequences, with 5.5% to 8% as singletons. The CDR3 covers 16 residues. Trimming left V 2 bases short and J 4 bases short, with 14 bases between. Germline V gene sequence: CDR1 SEHNR, CDR2 FQNEAQ (reference sequence). In this sample, this clonotype turned up a few times. The sample taken for sequencing was PBMCs. This sequence joins TRBV7-9 and TRBJ2-2, with TRBD2 as a possible D gene (5 bases). The receptor comes from a human donor in good health (CMV status not recorded). Some clones in this sample may be carry-over from other donors' samples. The CDR3 loop reads CASSLPGLAGTGELFF. In nucleotides, the CDR3 is TGTGCCAGCAGCTTACCGGGTTTGGCGGGCACCGGGGAGCTGTTTTTT.